Shown below are 28 T cell receptor beta chains from a single sample sequenced in a study of T cells in Graves' hyperthyroidism and ophthalmopathy. Amplification of TCR beta CDR3 regions was performed using RNA transcripts as template. During a first-round RT-PCR of the TCR CDR3, the HTBI primer set was used. TCRdb passed the multiplex PCR reads through MiXCR, listing each CDR3 protein once. The profile covers a few hundred thousand distinct CDR3 sequences, with approximately 15% appearing a single time and around 14% taken by the ten largest. Sequencing was carried out using blood. These receptor sequences come from a woman in her forties with Graves' hyperthyroidism.

The chain employs TRBV27 and TRBJ2-1; possible D gene TRBD2, 6 bases. V lost 5 bases and J lost 8, with 19 bases in between. The CDR3 length is 15 residues. Germline V CDR1 and CDR2: MNHEY, SMNVEV (reference sequence). The CDR3 coding sequence is TGTGCCAGCAGTCCCGGGACTGGAAGGGCCCATGAGCAGTTCTTC. This translates into CASSPGTGRAHEQFF.

This clonotype was counted ten times or more. This chain links TRBV2 with TRBJ2-7; weak D call: TRBD2 (5 bases). The CDR3 consists of 14 residues. Germline-derived CDR1 and CDR2 are SNHLY and FYNNEI. V was shortened by 3 bases and J by 3 bases, with 12 bases between the two germline ends. CDR3 in amino acids: CASSEASSNYEQYF. The CDR3 DNA reads as TGTGCCAGCAGTGAGGCTAGCAGTAACTACGAGCAGTACTTC.

This clonotype was recorded at least ten times. The V and J genes are TRBV2 and TRBJ2-7; 11 nucleotides agree with TRBD1. In germline, CDR1 is SNHLY, CDR2 FYNNEI. After removal of 7 bases from V and 3 bases from J, the junction contained 2 bases not matched to a gene. This CDR3 has 13 residues. The CDR3 DNA reads as TGTGCCAGCACGGGACAGGGGGGCTACGAGCAGTACTTC. Translating it yields CASTGQGGYEQYF.

This clonotype showed up many times. The chain recombines TRBV28 with TRBJ1-1; tentatively, D is TRBD1 (5 bases). Between the trimmed V and J ends, which lost 2 bases and 4 bases, there was a span of 11 bases. The CDR3 spans 14 residues. Germline V gives CDR1 MDHEN, CDR2 SYDVKM. In DNA form, the CDR3 reads TGTGCCAGCAGTTTAGGTGGGGCGAGCACTGAAGCTTTCTTT. Its translation: CASSLGGASTEAFF.

V is TRBV3-1 and J is TRBJ2-3; tentatively, D is TRBD1 or TRBD2 (5 bases each). Per germline, CDR1 LGHDT and CDR2 YNNKEL (reference sequence). Trimming took 4 bases from V and 4 from J, leaving 9 bases between them. The CDR3 is made up of 13 amino acids. CDR3 DNA sequence: TGTGCCAGCAGCCCCACGGGGCCAGATACGCAGTATTTT. Residues: CASSPTGPDTQYF.

The chain couples TRBV29-1 to TRBJ2-1; D is unresolved. The CDR3 is 14 residues long. Germline CDR1 is SQVTM and CDR2 is ANQGSEA. V was shortened by 6 bases and J by 4 bases, with 16 bases between the two germline ends. This CDR3 reads CSVAPGDKYNEQFF. CDR3 in DNA: TGCAGCGTCGCACCCGGCGACAAATACAATGAGCAGTTCTTC.

This clonotype was seen many times. This chain connects TRBV18 to TRBJ2-5, with D uncertain. V was trimmed by 8 bases and J by 3 bases, leaving 13 bases between them. This CDR3 has 13 amino acids. Germline V gene lookup returns CDR1 KGHSH and CDR2 LQKENI. The CDR3 coding sequence is TGTGCCAGCAGCCGGTCAAGAGAAGAGACCCAGTACTTC. Translation: CASSRSREETQYF.

This clonotype was seen many times. The chain couples TRBV27 to TRBJ2-7; 9 bases align to TRBD1. Unmatched junction bases numbered 5, after V lost 5 bases and J lost 3 bases. The CDR3 loop spans 14 amino acids. The germline V gene encodes CDR1 MNHEY and CDR2 SMNVEV (reference sequence). The CDR3 coding sequence is TGTGCCAGCAGTCCGGGGACAGGGATCTACGAGCAGTACTTC. Translated, it gives CASSPGTGIYEQYF.

This clonotype was observed at least ten times. CDR3 sequence (DNA): TGTGCCAGCAGCGTGTCCCGGACAGGGTGGACTAGCGGGACCTACAATGAGCAGTTCTTC. As protein: CASSVSRTGWTSGTYNEQFF. The J gene is TRBJ2-1, the V gene TRBV9; 12 bases match TRBD2. The CDR3 is 20 residues long. CDR1 SGDLS and CDR2 YYNGEE come from the germline V gene. The ends lost 2 bases at V and 2 bases at J; junction bases unmatched: 14.

This clonotype turned up a few times. The genes are TRBV10-3 and TRBJ2-7; TRBD1 matches at 9 bases. This CDR3 spans 14 amino acids. The V and J ends lost 7 bases and 6 bases, in that order; junction bases with no gene match: 10. Germline lookup yields CDR1 ENHRY and CDR2 SYGVKD. CDR3 sequence: CAINSPGQGLEQYF. CDR3 nucleotides: TGTGCCATCAATTCTCCGGGACAGGGCCTCGAGCAGTACTTC.

This clonotype has more than one count but fewer than ten. The junction departs from the called germline gene at one end, perhaps through a read error. The chain combines TRBV5-1 with TRBJ1-2; the match to TRBD1 covers 10 bases. CDR1 is SGHRS and CDR2 is YFSETQ in the germline V gene. The CDR3 runs 15 residues. CDR3 sequence (DNA): TGTGCCAGTAGCCCGACAGGGGGCGCGAACTATGGCTACACCTTC. Protein product: CASSPTGGANYGYTF.

The table lists this clonotype with many counts. The chain carries TRBV13 and TRBJ1-2; weak D call: TRBD1 (6 bases). V lost 4 bases to trimming and J lost 4 bases, with 13 bases between them. The CDR3 covers 14 residues. From germline, CDR1 is PRHDT and CDR2 FYEKMQ (reference sequence). The CDR3 coding sequence is TGTGCCAGCAGCTCAAACAGGGTTGTCTATGGCTACACCTTC. It translates to CASSSNRVVYGYTF.

The chain couples TRBV11-2 to TRBJ2-5, with D unclear. Germline CDR1 is SGHAT and CDR2 is FQNNGV. Deletions cut 4 bases from V and 5 bases from J, with 8 bases between. CDR3 length: 12 amino acids. The CDR3 loop reads CASSYRKETQYF. As DNA, the CDR3 is TGTGCCAGCAGCTACCGTAAGGAGACCCAGTACTTC.

V usage is TRBV19 and J usage is TRBJ2-6, with TRBD1 matching 8 bases. Germline V gene lookup returns CDR1 LNHDA and CDR2 SQIVND (reference sequence). This CDR3 is 17 amino acids long. V shed 8 bases and J 0 bases; nucleotides not matched to a gene: 9. CDR3 in amino acids: CASSQGARNSGANVLTF. As DNA, the CDR3 is TGTGCCAGTTCGCAGGGGGCCCGAAACTCTGGGGCCAACGTCCTGACTTTC. The full variable domain, with the rest looked up from reference TRBV19 and TRBJ2-6, is DGGITQSPKYLFRKEGQNVTLSCEQNLNHDAMYWYRQDPGQGLRLIYYSQIVNDFQKGDIAEGYSVSREKKESFPLTVTSAQKNPTAFYLCASSQGARNSGANVLTFGAGSRLTVL.

There are a few counts of this clonotype. The chain combines TRBV20-1 with TRBJ2-3; tentatively, D is TRBD1 or TRBD2 (5 bases each). V was trimmed by 5 bases and J by 1 base, leaving 16 bases between them. There are 15 residues in the CDR3. The germline CDR1 and CDR2 sequences are DFQATT and SNEGSKA (reference sequence). CDR3 region: CSAHLRDRRTDTQYF. DNA of the CDR3: TGCAGTGCTCACCTCCGGGACCGACGCACAGATACGCAGTATTTT.

This clonotype showed up just a few times. CDR3 DNA sequence: TGTGCCAGCAGCCCAGAGGGGGCTGAGTTTCAGCCCCAGCATTTT. It specifies CASSPEGAEFQPQHF. V gene TRBV6-1 combines with J gene TRBJ1-5; 7 bases align to TRBD1. V gave up 6 bases and J gave up 6 bases; unmatched junction bases: 11. From germline, CDR1 is MNHNS and CDR2 SASEGT. The CDR3 length is 15 residues.

This chain uses TRBV6-1 with TRBJ1-5; a weak D match, TRBD1 (5 bases). This CDR3 region has 17 residues. Trimming stripped 4 bases from V and 0 bases from J, with 16 bases between. Germline V lookup: CDR1 MNHNS, CDR2 SASEGT. CDR3 DNA: TGTGCCAGCAGTGGACAATTTGGGGGTAATAGCAATCAGCCCCAGCATTTT. It specifies CASSGQFGGNSNQPQHF.

This clonotype was seen many times. V is TRBV7-9 and J is TRBJ2-6; possibly TRBD1 for D (5 bases). The germline V and J ends were trimmed by 5 bases and 0 bases, with 11 bases remaining between them. This CDR3 contains 16 residues. Germline assignment: CDR1 SEHNR and CDR2 FQNEAQ (reference sequence). CDR3 amino acids: CASSITGNSGANVLTF. The CDR3 DNA sequence: TGTGCCAGCAGCATAACAGGAAACTCTGGGGCCAACGTCCTGACTTTC.

The chain uses TRBV28 and TRBJ2-3, with D perhaps TRBD2 (7 bases). The CDR3 is made up of 13 amino acids. CDR1 and CDR2 (germline): MDHEN, SYDVKM. Trimming stripped 8 bases from V and 4 bases from J, with 13 bases between. CDR3 sequence: CASGGGAADTQYF. The CDR3 DNA sequence: TGTGCCAGCGGGGGGGGGGCCGCAGATACGCAGTATTTT.

This clonotype was seen many times. The V gene is TRBV2, the J gene TRBJ1-5; D possibly corresponds to TRBD1 (5 bases). The V end was cut by 9 bases, the J end by 1 base, with 13 bases between. CDR3 length: 14 residues. From germline, CDR1 is SNHLY and CDR2 FYNNEI. The CDR3 DNA is TGTGCCAGTAGATCAGGGCCGAGCAATCAGCCCCAGCATTTT. Translation gives CASRSGPSNQPQHF.

In its sample, this clonotype was seen a few times. The V call is TRBV28, the J call TRBJ1-1; no definite D call. The CDR3 contains 11 residues. Per the germline V gene, CDR1 is MDHEN and CDR2 is SYDVKM. V was clipped by 9 bases and J by 11 bases, with 16 bases between them. The chain's CDR3 is CASREDYAAFF. The CDR3 DNA follows: TGTGCCAGTAGAGAGGATTACGCTGCTTTCTTT.

This clonotype came up a few times. The CDR3 region has the DNA TGCAGTGCTAGCCGGGGGGCCTCTGGAAACACCATATATTTT. Its translation is CSASRGASGNTIYF. This rearrangement joins TRBV20-1 to TRBJ1-3, with D possibly matching TRBD1 (6 bases). Looked up from germline, CDR1 is DFQATT and CDR2 is SNEGSKA (reference sequence). Trimming took 3 bases from V and 0 from J, leaving 9 bases between them. CDR3 length equals 14 residues.

This chain links TRBV7-2 with TRBJ1-1; D remains ambiguous. The CDR3 covers 12 residues. Germline V gene lookup returns CDR1 SGHTA and CDR2 FQGNSA. Between the trimmed V and J ends, which lost 7 bases and 1 base, there was a span of 7 bases. The CDR3, as DNA: TGTGCCAGCATCGGATCGAACACTGAAGCTTTCTTT. It specifies CASIGSNTEAFF.

In its sample, this clonotype was seen many times. This chain uses TRBV6-1 with TRBJ2-3; no firm D call. There are 13 residues in the CDR3. Germline CDR1 reads MNHNS; CDR2 reads SASEGT. Between the trimmed V and J ends, which lost 5 bases and 4 bases, there was a span of 10 bases. DNA for the CDR3: TGTGCCAGCAGTTTTTCTCGTGCAGATACGCAGTATTTT. This gives the protein CASSFSRADTQYF.

This clonotype has ten or more counts. The rearrangement links TRBV30 to TRBJ2-5, with 7 positions matching TRBD1. The CDR3 is 14 amino acids. CDR1 GTSNPN and CDR2 SVGIG come from the germline V gene (reference sequence). Germline trimming cut 7 bases from V and 14 bases from J; bases unmatched to any gene: 22. CDR3 protein: CAYDHKSTDRVTYF. In DNA, the CDR3 is TGTGCCTACGATCATAAAAGTACCGACAGGGTGACCTACTTC. Full variable domain (missing parts from reference TRBV30 and TRBJ2-5): SQTIHQWPATLVQPVGSPLSLECTVEGTSNPNLYWYRQAAGRGLQLLFYSVGIGQISSEVPQNLSASRPQDRQFILSSKKLLLSDSGFYLCAYDHKSTDRVTYFGPGTRLLVL.

This clonotype was picked up many times. V and J are TRBV7-9 and TRBJ2-1; no definite D call. Germline V gives CDR1 SEHNR, CDR2 FQNEAQ (reference sequence). V lost 0 bases and J 6 bases, leaving 6 bases between the germline ends. The CDR3 is 13 residues long. The CDR3 DNA is TGTGCCAGCAGCTTAGCGCGTTCCAATGAGCAGTTCTTC. Translating it yields CASSLARSNEQFF.

This clonotype came up many times. The chain uses TRBV28 and TRBJ2-1, with TRBD2 identical over 12 bases. The CDR3 spans 16 residues. Germline trimming cut 1 base from V and 9 bases from J; bases unmatched to any gene: 7. From germline, CDR1 is MDHEN and CDR2 SYDVKM. CDR3 loop: CASSLLLAGGKGEQFF. Written as DNA, the CDR3 is TGTGCCAGCAGTTTATTACTAGCGGGAGGAAAAGGTGAGCAGTTCTTC.

Comment on this clonotype: This could be a read error, since a much larger clone is one nucleotide away. The genes are TRBV20-1 and TRBJ1-1; TRBD1 is a possible D gene (6 bases). Germline V gene data show CDR1 as DFQATT and CDR2 as SNEGSKA (reference sequence). The CDR3 is 14 amino acids. DNA for the CDR3: TGCAGTGCTAGACCGGACAGCCCATCAGGCGAAGCTCTCTTT. This gives the protein CSARPDSPSGEALF.